These 15 T cell receptor beta chains share one sample of origin, sequenced in a study of T-cell reconstitution after alpha-beta-depleted transplantation in children. The TCRbeta library incorporated unique molecular identifiers. TCRdb reanalysed the PCR reads using MiXCR and keeps one entry per CDR3 protein. Here the sample spans roughly 300,000 distinct CDR3 sequences, roughly 12% being singletons. The specimen comprised peripheral blood, sampled 180 days after TCRalphabeta/CD19-depleted stem cell transplant. The receptors were sampled from a male patient aged 2-9 years who had a stem cell transplant for chronic granulomatous disease, so the T cells may come from the graft donor.

This clonotype was counted a single time. Given a much more abundant clone one base away, this may be a read error. Lacking the conserved final phenylalanine or tryptophan, this CDR3 likely reflects a read error. The chain carries TRBV5-1 and TRBJ2-3; 9 bases fit TRBD2. Per germline, CDR1 SGHRS and CDR2 YFSETQ. The CDR3 sequence is 15 residues long. J lost 3 bases, V lost 4 bases, and 6 bases had no gene match. Written as DNA, the CDR3 is TGCGCCAGCAGCAGGGGACTAGCTGAGACAGATACGCAGTATTCT. It specifies CASSRGLAETDTQYS.

Note on this clonotype: This may come from a read error, since a much larger clone is one base off. The rearrangement links TRBV5-1 to TRBJ2-3; 11 nucleotides agree with TRBD2. Unmatched junction bases numbered 9, after V lost 9 bases and J lost 6 bases. This CDR3 has 14 amino acids. Germline-derived CDR1 and CDR2 are SGHRS and YFSETQ. CDR3 sequence: CANRLTSGGDTQYF. The CDR3 region has the DNA TGCGCCAACAGGCTCACTAGCGGGGGTGATACGCAGTATTTT.

In its sample, this clonotype was seen many times. The V call is TRBV15, the J call TRBJ1-5; the D is unclear. CDR3 size: 15 residues. Germline assignment: CDR1 LNHNV and CDR2 YYDKDF (reference sequence). Trimming cost V 4 bases and J 0 bases, with 10 bases left between them. The CDR3 bases are TGTGCCACCAGCATAGGTCGTTATAGCAATCAGCCCCAGCATTTT. This codes for CATSIGRYSNQPQHF.

This clonotype has a count of ten or more. Here the CDR3 DNA reads TGTGCCACCAGCAGAGAACTCGCAGATCAGCCCCAGCATTTT. Translated, it gives CATSRELADQPQHF. This chain uses TRBV15 with TRBJ1-5; the D is unclear. The CDR3 is made up of 14 amino acids. Germline V gene lookup returns CDR1 LNHNV and CDR2 YYDKDF (reference sequence). Trimming removed 0 bases at V and 5 bases at J, with 8 bases between.

Many counts were recorded for this clonotype. V usage is TRBV7-2 and J usage is TRBJ2-7; no clear D gene. This CDR3 is built from 15 residues. Per germline, CDR1 SGHTA and CDR2 FQGNSA. Trimming removed 10 bases from V and 1 base from J, with 20 bases in between. The CDR3 DNA is TGTGCCACCATCCCGCCGGCCCTCGGATCCTACGAGCAGTACTTC. As protein: CATIPPALGSYEQYF.

The table lists this clonotype with many counts. The chain combines TRBV5-1 with TRBJ2-7; 10 bases agree with TRBD2. Germline assignment: CDR1 SGHRS and CDR2 YFSETQ. V dropped 2 bases and J dropped 4; count of bases not matched to a gene: 3. CDR3 size: 14 residues. The CDR3 bases are TGCGCCAGCAGCTTTCGGACTAGCGGTTACGAGCAGTACTTC. Residues: CASSFRTSGYEQYF.

Ten or more counts support this clonotype. V gene TRBV10-2 combines with J gene TRBJ2-1; weak D call: TRBD2 (5 bases). The CDR3 sequence is 14 residues long. V was cut by 7 bases and J by 3 bases, with 13 bases left in between. Germline CDR1 and CDR2: WSHSY and SAAADI. The DNA of the CDR3 is TGCGCCAGCAAAGAGCCGAGCGGCTACAATGAGCAGTTCTTC. It translates to CASKEPSGYNEQFF.

This clonotype was recorded at least ten times. The CDR3 region is CASIKQGTYEQYF. The CDR3 coding sequence is TGTGCCAGCATCAAACAGGGGACCTACGAGCAGTACTTC. The chain has TRBV6-2 or TRBV6-3 and TRBJ2-7; 7 positions agree with TRBD1. Germline lookup yields CDR1 MNHEY and CDR2 SVGEGT. Trimming removed 7 bases from V and 2 bases from J; junction bases left unmatched: 5. The CDR3 is 13 amino acids.

This clonotype has more than one count but fewer than ten. The genes are TRBV5-1 and TRBJ2-1; 11 nucleotides match TRBD2. The CDR3 consists of 17 residues. The germline V gene has CDR1 SGHRS and CDR2 YFSETQ. V dropped 4 bases and J dropped 7; count of bases not matched to a gene: 13. CDR3 nucleotide sequence: TGCGCCAGCAGCCGCTATACTAGCGGGGGTGGCGGGAATGAGCAGTTCTTC. Translating gives CASSRYTSGGGGNEQFF.

Of note for this clonotype: Given a much more abundant clone one base away, this may be a read error. This sequence joins TRBV20-1 and TRBJ2-3; tentatively, D is TRBD2 (5 bases). This CDR3 has 15 residues. Germline assignment: CDR1 DFQATT and CDR2 SNEGSKA (reference sequence). CDR3 region: CGAIGRSPSPDTQYF. The CDR3 DNA sequence: TGCGGTGCTATAGGGAGATCCCCCTCCCCAGATACGCAGTATTTT.

The sample holds many counts of this clonotype. The chain carries TRBV6-5 and TRBJ1-5; tentative D call: TRBD1 (6 bases). Germline lookup yields CDR1 MNHEY and CDR2 SVGAGI. V gave up 8 bases and J gave up 5 bases, with 10 bases separating them. The CDR3 contains 12 residues. This chain's CDR3 is CASPGGYQPQHF. Here the CDR3 DNA reads TGTGCCAGCCCCGGGGGCTATCAGCCCCAGCATTTT.

This clonotype was recorded at least ten times. J is TRBJ2-1 and V is TRBV6-1; 12 nucleotides agree with TRBD2. The germline gives CDR1 MNHNS, CDR2 SASEGT. The CDR3 is 15 residues long. The V and J ends lost 6 bases and 0 bases, in that order; junction bases with no gene match: 0. Here the CDR3 reads CASRTSGSSYNEQFF. In DNA form, the CDR3 reads TGTGCCAGCAGGACTAGCGGGAGCTCCTACAATGAGCAGTTCTTC.

There are many counts of this clonotype. The rearrangement joins TRBV5-1 to TRBJ2-7; the D gene could be TRBD1 or TRBD2 (5 bases each). Looked up from germline, CDR1 is SGHRS and CDR2 is YFSETQ. Trimming took 3 bases from V and 12 from J, leaving 13 bases between them. The CDR3 spans 11 residues. The CDR3 DNA reads TGCGCCAGCAGCTCACGGGGCCAATGGTACTTC. Its protein is CASSSRGQWYF. Filled out from reference TRBV5-1 and TRBJ2-7, the complete variable domain reads KAGVTQTPRYLIKTRGQQVTLSCSPISGHRSVSWYQQTPGQGLQFLFEYFSETQRNKGNFPGRFSGRQFSNSRSEMNVSTLELGDSALYLCASSSRGQWYFGPGTRLTVT.

This clonotype was observed many times. The J gene is TRBJ1-1, the V gene TRBV6-5; D is ambiguous. Germline V gene lookup returns CDR1 MNHEY and CDR2 SVGAGI. There are 15 residues in the CDR3. The V end was cut by 4 bases, the J end by 4 bases, with 16 bases between. This chain's CDR3 is CASSSSIGLRTEAFF. The CDR3 DNA follows: TGTGCCAGCAGTTCGAGCATAGGGTTGCGCACTGAAGCTTTCTTT.

This clonotype was counted at least ten times. V gene TRBV9 combines with J gene TRBJ2-2, with D perhaps TRBD2 (5 bases). V lost 3 bases and J 8 bases, leaving 14 bases between the germline ends. The CDR3 has 14 amino acids. Per germline, CDR1 SGDLS and CDR2 YYNGEE. The CDR3 protein is CASSARRGGGELFF. The CDR3 DNA reads TGTGCCAGCAGCGCCCGCCGGGGTGGTGGGGAGCTGTTTTTT. The full variable domain, rest sourced from reference TRBV9 and TRBJ2-2, is DSGVTQTPKHLITATGQRVTLRCSPRSGDLSVYWYQQSLDQGLQFLIQYYNGEERAKGNILERFSAQQFPDLHSELNLSSLELGDSALYFCASSARRGGGELFFGEGSRLTVL.